These 22 T cell receptor beta chains were sequenced from one sample in a study of CD8 T cells in ankylosing spondylitis. TCRdb fed the 5' RACE reads into MiXCR, producing one record per CDR3 protein. The sample includes a few hundred thousand distinct CDR3 sequences, 11% of them seen just once. The sequenced sample consisted of blood, either unsorted or a sorted T cell fraction (not recorded which). These receptors were collected from a female donor with ankylosing spondylitis or in good health (not recorded which).

This clonotype was observed at least ten times. The V call is TRBV20-1, the J call TRBJ2-7; maybe TRBD2 (5 bases). Per germline, CDR1 DFQATT and CDR2 SNEGSKA (reference sequence). V was clipped by 7 bases and J by 7 bases, with 14 bases between them. This CDR3 comprises 11 residues. The CDR3 here is CSGRAFDEQYF. Here the CDR3 DNA reads TGCAGTGGGCGGGCTTTTGATGAGCAGTACTTC.

This clonotype was recorded many times. This chain uses TRBV12-3 or TRBV12-4 with TRBJ1-6; the D is unclear. V lost 3 bases, J lost 5 bases, and 8 bases lay in between. The CDR3 is 14 amino acids. The CDR3 loop reads CASSFSADNSPLHF. CDR3 nucleotides: TGTGCCAGCAGTTTCTCGGCAGATAATTCACCCCTCCACTTT.

This clonotype was counted between two and nine times. The chain uses TRBV14 and TRBJ2-7; possibly TRBD2 for D (6 bases). The germline V gene has CDR1 SGHDN and CDR2 FVKESK. Trimming took 1 base from V and 3 from J, leaving 13 bases between them. The CDR3 runs 15 residues. As DNA, the CDR3 is TGTGCCAGCAGCCAAGGTCGAGCGGGCGTCTACGAGCAGTACTTC. Translated, it gives CASSQGRAGVYEQYF.

This clonotype was seen at least ten times. The J gene is TRBJ2-7, the V gene TRBV10-3; 9 nucleotides match TRBD2. The V segment lost 6 bases and the J segment 0 bases; nucleotides outside the gene matches: 12. Germline lookup yields CDR1 ENHRY and CDR2 SYGVKD. This CDR3 spans 17 amino acids. The CDR3: CAISPTGAGGLSYEQYF. CDR3 coding DNA: TGTGCCATCAGCCCGACTGGAGCGGGGGGCCTCTCCTACGAGCAGTACTTC.

This clonotype was recorded many times. V and J are TRBV2 and TRBJ2-7; D uncertain. Trimming pared 7 bases from V and 2 bases from J, leaving 6 bases between. Germline V gene lookup returns CDR1 SNHLY and CDR2 FYNNEI. CDR3 length: 11 amino acids. The CDR3 nucleotides read TGTGCCAGCACCCCAACCTACGAGCAGTACTTC. It codes for CASTPTYEQYF.

This clonotype was counted many times. The chain couples TRBV20-1 to TRBJ1-2; tentatively, D is TRBD1 (5 bases). Germline CDR1 is DFQATT and CDR2 is SNEGSKA (reference sequence). The CDR3 is 13 residues long. V was cut by 3 bases and J by 3 bases, with 11 bases left in between. Here the CDR3 DNA reads TGCAGTGCTAGGGACACGGTGGACTATGGCTACACCTTC. This gives the protein CSARDTVDYGYTF.

V and J are TRBV6-1 and TRBJ1-2; the match to TRBD1 covers 7 bases. Per the germline V gene, CDR1 is MNHNS and CDR2 is SASEGT. After removal of 6 bases from V and 6 bases from J, the junction contained 10 bases not matched to a gene. CDR3 size: 14 residues. In DNA, the CDR3 is TGTGCCAGCAGCCGACAGGGCCTGGGGGATGGCTACACCTTC. As protein: CASSRQGLGDGYTF.

This clonotype has just a few counts. This chain connects TRBV18 to TRBJ2-2; no firm D call. Trimming stripped 7 bases from V and 5 bases from J, with 11 bases between. This CDR3 has 13 amino acids. Germline V CDR1 and CDR2: KGHSH, LQKENI. The CDR3: CASLQPRTGELFF. The CDR3 DNA reads TGTGCCAGCTTACAGCCGAGGACCGGGGAGCTGTTTTTT.

V and J are TRBV11-1 and TRBJ2-2; TRBD2 matches 9 bases. Trimming cost V 2 bases and J 3 bases; bases outside gene matches: 13. The CDR3 consists of 19 residues. Germline CDR1 SGHAT, CDR2 FQDESV (reference sequence). The CDR3 DNA follows: TGTGCCAGCAGCTTACCGACTAGCGGTCACCACGGGGACACCGGGGAGCTGTTTTTT. Translation: CASSLPTSGHHGDTGELFF.

This clonotype was observed many times. This chain joins TRBV28 and TRBJ2-7; D may be TRBD2 (5 bases). Germline CDR1 and CDR2: MDHEN and SYDVKM. Trimming took 6 bases from V and 3 from J, leaving 15 bases between them. The length of the CDR3 is 14 residues. In nucleotides, the CDR3 is TGTGCCAGCAGCCTAGCTACCCCTAACTACGAGCAGTACTTC. Translation gives CASSLATPNYEQYF.

This clonotype was observed a handful of times. This chain connects TRBV30 to TRBJ2-3; 10 positions agree with TRBD2. From germline, CDR1 is GTSNPN and CDR2 SVGIG (reference sequence). The trim removed 1 base at V and 4 bases at J, leaving 5 bases unmatched. CDR3 length: 15 amino acids. CDR3: CAWSGIAGGADTQYF. CDR3 bases: TGTGCCTGGAGTGGTATAGCGGGGGGAGCAGATACGCAGTATTTT.

Turning to this clonotype: A junction boundary mismatches the germline segment, possibly from a read error. The genes are TRBV7-9 and TRBJ2-4; D possibly uses TRBD1 or TRBD2 (5 bases each). CDR1 is SEHNR and CDR2 is FQNEAQ in the germline V gene (reference sequence). The CDR3 totals 17 residues. The CDR3 nucleotides read TGTGCCAGCAGCTCCGTCCGGGACGGGCTTGCCAAAAACACTCAGTACTTC. Amino acid sequence: CASSSVRDGLAKNTQYF.

This clonotype appeared many times. The V call is TRBV29-1, the J call TRBJ2-2, with D possibly matching TRBD1 (6 bases). V was pared by 7 bases and J by 0 bases, with 9 bases between. This CDR3 is 13 amino acids long. Germline CDR1 and CDR2: SQVTM and ANQGSEA. The CDR3 sequence: CSAGTSNTGELFF. The CDR3 region has the DNA TGCAGCGCCGGGACATCGAACACCGGGGAGCTGTTTTTT.

For this clonotype: The germline gene is not matched at one end of the junction; a read error may be the cause. The genes are TRBV12-3 or TRBV12-4 and TRBJ1-6; no clear D. This CDR3 has 15 residues. CDR3 nucleotides: TGTGCCAGCAGTCCCCGGTCCCTAGGCAATTCACCCCTCCACTTC. Protein: CASSPRSLGNSPLHF.

The gene calls are TRBV6-1 and TRBJ2-5, with 9 bases lining up with TRBD1. Trimming cost V 6 bases and J 5 bases; bases outside gene matches: 7. CDR1 is MNHNS and CDR2 is SASEGT in the germline V gene. The CDR3 extends over 14 amino acids. The CDR3 here is CASSRGQGMETQYF. The CDR3 DNA reads TGTGCCAGCAGCCGTGGACAGGGGATGGAGACCCAGTACTTC.

This clonotype was observed many times. V gene TRBV12-3 or TRBV12-4 combines with J gene TRBJ2-5, with D tentatively TRBD1 (5 bases). The CDR3 length is 13 residues. V was cut by 2 bases and J by 6 bases, with 10 bases left in between. CDR3 bases: TGTGCCAGCAGTTTAAGGCAGGGCCAGACCCAGTACTTC. Translated: CASSLRQGQTQYF.

This clonotype showed up just a few times. This chain joins TRBV7-2 and TRBJ2-7; 7 bases map to TRBD2. The V gene end was trimmed by 5 bases and the J gene end by 9 bases; junction bases not matched to a gene: 13. The V gene's germline CDR1 is SGHTA and CDR2 FQGNSA. This CDR3 is 14 amino acids long. The CDR3 sequence: CASSHGGGSGVQYF. CDR3 nucleotide sequence: TGTGCCAGCAGCCACGGCGGGGGAAGTGGCGTGCAGTACTTC.

Many counts were recorded for this clonotype. The J gene is TRBJ2-2, the V gene TRBV5-1, with D hard to call. This CDR3 region has 15 residues. The germline CDR1 and CDR2 sequences are SGHRS and YFSETQ. V was shortened by 4 bases and J by 7 bases, with 17 bases between the two germline ends. CDR3 coding DNA: TGCGCCAGCAGCCCCTCAACCCGGGCCTACGGGGAGCTGTTTTTT. It yields the protein CASSPSTRAYGELFF.

The chain couples TRBV13 to TRBJ2-1, with 11 bases that match TRBD2. This CDR3 spans 18 amino acids. Looked up from germline, CDR1 is PRHDT and CDR2 is FYEKMQ (reference sequence). CDR3 coding DNA: TGTACCTTCTGTCAAAACATAGCCGGGACTAGCGGTTACAATGAGCAGTTCTTC. This gives the protein CTFCQNIAGTSGYNEQFF.

This chain uses TRBV7-6 with TRBJ2-7; D is unclear. Trimming took 1 base from V and 1 from J, leaving 8 bases between them. CDR1 and CDR2 (germline): SGHVS, FNYEAQ. This CDR3 has 14 amino acids. The CDR3 coding sequence is TGTGCCAGCAGCTTAGTCGACGGATCCTACGAGCAGTACTTC. Translating it yields CASSLVDGSYEQYF.

This clonotype was counted at least ten times. The junction departs from the called germline gene at one end, perhaps through a read error. This chain uses TRBV24-1 with TRBJ2-1; D is unresolved. CDR1 and CDR2 (germline): KGHDR, SFDVKD. The CDR3 has 13 residues. This CDR3 is CASSPRFGNEQFF. CDR3 bases: TGTGCCTCCAGCCCCAGGTTTGGCAATGAGCAGTTCTTC.

This clonotype was observed at least ten times. The V call is TRBV5-1, the J call TRBJ1-4, with D tentatively TRBD1 (6 bases). This CDR3 contains 15 residues. The germline V and J ends were trimmed by 4 bases and 3 bases, with 13 bases remaining between them. CDR1 SGHRS and CDR2 YFSETQ come from the germline V gene. CDR3 loop: CASSGGGTANEKLFF. DNA of the CDR3: TGCGCCAGCAGCGGAGGGGGGACGGCTAATGAAAAACTGTTTTTT.